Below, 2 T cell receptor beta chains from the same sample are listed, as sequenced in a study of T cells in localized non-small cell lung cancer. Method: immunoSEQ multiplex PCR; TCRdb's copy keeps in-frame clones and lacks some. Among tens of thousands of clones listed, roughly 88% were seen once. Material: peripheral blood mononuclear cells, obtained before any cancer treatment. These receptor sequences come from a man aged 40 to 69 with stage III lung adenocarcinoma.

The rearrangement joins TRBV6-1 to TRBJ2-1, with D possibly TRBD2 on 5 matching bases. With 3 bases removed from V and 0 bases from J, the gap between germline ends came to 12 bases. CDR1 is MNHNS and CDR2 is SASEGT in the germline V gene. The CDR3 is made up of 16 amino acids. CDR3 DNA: TGTGCCAGCAGTGACTTCTCGGGGAGCTCCTACAATGAGCAGTTCTTC. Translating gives CASSDFSGSSYNEQFF.

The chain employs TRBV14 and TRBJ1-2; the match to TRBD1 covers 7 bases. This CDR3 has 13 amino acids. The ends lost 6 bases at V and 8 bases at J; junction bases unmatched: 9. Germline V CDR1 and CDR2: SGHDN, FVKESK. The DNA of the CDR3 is TGTGCCAGCAGAGCTACAGGGGTGAGCGGCTACACCTTC. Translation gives CASRATGVSGYTF.